Listed below are T cell receptor beta chains from one sample, sequenced in a study of OX40 agonist ivuxolimab in advanced cancers. The repertoire was sequenced with immunoSEQ multiplex PCR; TCRdb's copy has only in-frame clones and lacks some. The sample has about 63,000 clones; approximately 91% are singletons. The source was CD4+ or CD8+ T cells sorted from blood, collected in a trial of the OX40 agonist ivuxolimab. The receptors were sampled from an adult with an advanced solid tumor such as melanoma, head and neck, liver or kidney cancer. Each CDR3 is given with its conserved first and last residue. Fields, in order: V gene, clone size, J gene, D gene, CDR3 protein, CDR3 DNA. The D gene is left open where the match is weak. Clone size is not always given. Where it is, it says once, few, many or a class for expanded clones.

>TRBV15|NA|TRBJ1-2|TRBD1
CATSRAGQGDYGYTF
TGTGCCACCAGCAGAGCTGGACAGGGGGACTATGGCTACACCTTC
>TRBV2|once|TRBJ1-1|TRBD1
CASRSGRGDVTEAFF
TGTGCCAGCAGAAGCGGCAGGGGGGACGTCACTGAAGCTTTCTTT
>TRBV7-5|once|TRBJ1-6|NA
CARSFSVGRPLHF
TGTGCCAGAAGCTTTTCGGTCGGGAGACCCCTCCACTTT
>TRBV28|NA|TRBJ2-7|NA
CASSSATISQGVYEQYF
TGTGCCAGCAGTTCCGCCACGATTAGCCAAGGGGTCTACGAGCAGTACTTC
>TRBV14|NA|TRBJ2-1|NA
CASSPGLHNEQFF
TGTGCCAGCAGCCCGGGACTGCACAATGAGCAGTTCTTC
>TRBV28|NA|TRBJ2-7|NA
CASSSRVAYEQYF
TGTGCCAGCAGCTCCAGGGTAGCCTACGAGCAGTACTTC
>TRBV28|NA|TRBJ2-1|TRBD2
CASSLIAGASEQFF
TGTGCCAGCAGTTTAATAGCGGGAGCCTCTGAGCAGTTCTTC
>TRBV28|once|TRBJ1-1|TRBD1
CASKITGQGDTEAFF
TGTGCCAGCAAAATTACGGGACAGGGTGACACTGAAGCTTTCTTT
>TRBV4-1|NA|TRBJ2-2|NA
CASSQPGVGRPGELFF
TGCGCCAGCAGCCAACCTGGGGTGGGGCGCCCCGGGGAGCTGTTTTTT
>TRBV27|NA|TRBJ2-1|TRBD1
CASSLTGGNEQFF
TGTGCCAGCAGTCTTACAGGGGGGAATGAGCAGTTCTTC
>TRBV28|NA|TRBJ2-7|TRBD2
CASSLSIAGLLGREQYF
TGTGCCAGCAGTTTATCGATAGCGGGATTACTTGGCCGCGAGCAGTACTTC
>TRBV7-7|NA|TRBJ2-2|TRBD1
CASSEFGQGDTGELFF
TGTGCTAGCAGCGAATTCGGGCAGGGGGACACCGGGGAGCTGTTTTTT
>TRBV4-1|NA|TRBJ2-3|NA
CASSQVEMDTQYF
TGCGCCAGCAGCCAAGTAGAGATGGATACGCAGTATTTT
>TRBV7-6|few|TRBJ2-7|TRBD2
CASSSTSGYEQYF
TGTGCCAGCAGCTCGACTAGCGGCTACGAGCAGTACTTC
>TRBV11-2|NA|TRBJ2-1|NA
CAARRANYNEQFF
TGTGCCGCTCGGAGGGCCAACTACAATGAGCAGTTCTTC
>TRBV9|NA|TRBJ2-3|TRBD1
CASSVGTGSTDTQYF
TGTGCCAGCAGCGTAGGGACAGGGAGCACAGATACGCAGTATTTT
>TRBV15|NA|TRBJ2-7|NA
CATSRDQELENYEQYF
TGTGCCACCAGCAGAGACCAGGAACTCGAAAACTACGAGCAGTACTTC
>TRBV2|NA|TRBJ2-7|NA
CASSVWRGSSYEQYF
TGTGCCAGCAGTGTATGGCGGGGCTCTTCCTACGAGCAGTACTTC
>TRBV11-3|NA|TRBJ2-3|TRBD2
CASSSSPGLAGARGTDTQYF
TGTGCCAGCAGCTCATCCCCGGGACTAGCGGGAGCCCGAGGCACAGATACGCAGTATTTT
>TRBV27|once|TRBJ2-1|NA
CASSLMGNEQFF
TGTGCCAGCAGTTTGATGGGAAATGAGCAGTTCTTC
>TRBV7-6|NA|TRBJ2-7|TRBD2
CASSLGTSGSRDEQYF
TGTGCCAGCAGCTTAGGGACTAGCGGGAGTCGCGACGAGCAGTACTTC
>TRBV18|NA|TRBJ2-1|TRBD1
CASSPTGGSYNEQFF
TGTGCCAGCTCGCCCACAGGGGGATCCTACAATGAGCAGTTCTTC
>TRBV5-4|NA|TRBJ2-7|TRBD2
CASSLGGGYEQYF
TGTGCCAGCAGCTTGGGGGGGGGCTACGAGCAGTACTTC
>TRBV4-1|NA|TRBJ1-4|NA
CASSPRLGGTNEKLFF
TGCGCCAGCAGCCCAAGGCTGGGAGGGACCAATGAAAAACTGTTTTTT
>TRBV13|NA|TRBJ2-7|TRBD2
CASSAGLAGLYEQYF
TGTGCCAGCAGCGCAGGACTAGCGGGTTTATACGAGCAGTACTTC
>TRBV5-1|NA|TRBJ2-1|TRBD2
CASSLALRGLAGGQDGDEQFF
TGCGCCAGCAGCTTGGCCCTCCGGGGACTAGCGGGGGGGCAGGATGGCGATGAGCAGTTCTTC
>TRBV4-3|NA|TRBJ2-1|TRBD2
CASSQDPGGSAYNEQFF
TGCGCCAGCAGCCAAGATCCGGGGGGATCGGCCTACAATGAGCAGTTCTTC
>TRBV7-9|NA|TRBJ2-1|TRBD2
CASSQELAKRREQFF
TGTGCCAGCAGCCAGGAACTAGCGAAGAGGCGTGAGCAGTTCTTC
>TRBV27|once|TRBJ2-7|TRBD2
CASSFLAGGPSYEQYF
TGTGCCAGCAGTTTCCTAGCGGGAGGGCCTTCCTACGAGCAGTACTTC
>TRBV28|NA|TRBJ1-6|NA
CASSFRAENSPLHF
TGTGCCAGCAGTTTTAGGGCGGAGAATTCACCCCTCCACTTT